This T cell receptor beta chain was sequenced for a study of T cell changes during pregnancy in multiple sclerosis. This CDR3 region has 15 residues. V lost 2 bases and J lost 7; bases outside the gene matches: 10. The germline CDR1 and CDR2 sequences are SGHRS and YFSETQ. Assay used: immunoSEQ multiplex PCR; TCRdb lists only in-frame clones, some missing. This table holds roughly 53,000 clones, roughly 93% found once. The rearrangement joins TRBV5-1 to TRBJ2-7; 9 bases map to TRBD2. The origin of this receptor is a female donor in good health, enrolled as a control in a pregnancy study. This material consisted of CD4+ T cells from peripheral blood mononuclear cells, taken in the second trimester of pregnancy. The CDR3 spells CASSLAAGGQGEQYF. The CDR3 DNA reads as TGCGCCAGCAGCTTAGCAGCGGGGGGACAAGGGGAGCAGTACTTC.